The 9 T cell receptor beta chains listed next were all sequenced from one sample in a study of blood T cell repertoires in COVID-19. Assay: immunoSEQ multiplex PCR; the TCRdb copy retains only in-frame clones and omits some. The sample holds a few hundred thousand clones, roughly nine tenths seen once. Sequenced input: PBMCs or T cells enriched from blood (not recorded which). These receptors all stem from a woman aged 18-29 years who had recovered from COVID-19.

This clone was picked up one time. The V and J genes are TRBV10-3 and TRBJ1-2; D gene ambiguous. The germline gives CDR1 ENHRY, CDR2 SYGVKD. This CDR3 is built from 11 residues. CDR3 DNA: TGTGGCGTTTTTCGGGAGGGAGGCTACACCTTC. It codes for CGVFREGGYTF.

The chain uses TRBV30 and TRBJ2-3, with D perhaps matching TRBD1 (6 bases). The CDR3 length is 12 residues. The germline V gene encodes CDR1 GTSNPN and CDR2 SVGIG (reference sequence). V shed 3 bases and J shed 5 bases, with 9 bases lying between them. The CDR3 DNA sequence: TGTGCCTGGAGGATCAGGGGAGATACGCAGTATTTT. Its translation is CAWRIRGDTQYF. The full variable domain, in which reference TRBV30 and TRBJ2-3 provide the parts outside the CDR3, is SQTIHQWPATLVQPVGSPLSLECTVEGTSNPNLYWYRQAAGRGLQLLFYSVGIGQISSEVPQNLSASRPQDRQFILSSKKLLLSDSGFYLCAWRIRGDTQYFGPGTRLTVL.

This rearrangement joins TRBV20-1 to TRBJ2-5; D is unresolved. The CDR3 loop spans 10 amino acids. The germline V gene has CDR1 DFQATT and CDR2 SNEGSKA (reference sequence). V shed 3 bases and J shed 5 bases, with 4 bases lying between them. CDR3 bases: TGCAGTGCTAGTTATGAGACCCAGTACTTC. Protein sequence: CSASYETQYF.

This clone was detected once. The V gene is TRBV19, the J gene TRBJ1-6; D call uncertain. CDR3 length: 15 residues. Germline CDR1 reads LNHDA; CDR2 reads SQIVND (reference sequence). The V gene lost 8 bases and the J gene lost 10 bases, with 21 bases spanning the gap. CDR3 DNA: TGTGCCAGTCGTGTGGAGGTGGTGGTTGGGTCACCCCTCCACTTT. Translated, it gives CASRVEVVVGSPLHF. Full variable domain (remainder filled in from reference TRBV19 and TRBJ1-6): DGGITQSPKYLFRKEGQNVTLSCEQNLNHDAMYWYRQDPGQGLRLIYYSQIVNDFQKGDIAEGYSVSREKKESFPLTVTSAQKNPTAFYLCASRVEVVVGSPLHFGNGTRLTVT.

This clone was counted a single time. V is TRBV10-3 and J is TRBJ1-2; 7 bases match TRBD1. The CDR3 length is 16 residues. Per germline, CDR1 ENHRY and CDR2 SYGVKD. V lost 0 bases to trimming and J lost 5 bases; unmatched junction nucleotides: 9. The DNA for the CDR3 is TGTGCCATCAGTGAGTCCTACCGAGGGACAGCTTATGGCTACACCTTC. It yields the protein CAISESYRGTAYGYTF.

J is TRBJ2-7 and V is TRBV4-1, with D possibly being TRBD1 (6 bases). This CDR3 is 14 amino acids long. Germline V gene lookup returns CDR1 MGHRA and CDR2 YSYEKL. The germline V and J ends were trimmed by 2 bases and 6 bases, with 14 bases remaining between them. CDR3 protein: CASSQLQGYGEQYF. DNA of the CDR3: TGCGCCAGCAGCCAACTACAGGGTTACGGCGAGCAGTACTTC.

This chain links TRBV5-1 with TRBJ1-4; D unresolved. Germline V gives CDR1 SGHRS, CDR2 YFSETQ. The CDR3 spans 10 residues. CDR3 DNA: TGCGCGGGGAGGGAGGAAAAACTGTTTTTT. As protein: CAGREEKLFF.

The CDR3 coding sequence is TGTGCCAGCAGTCTCGACCGGGACAGGGGGACCTACGAGCAGTACTTC. This sequence encodes CASSLDRDRGTYEQYF. The V gene is TRBV11-3, the J gene TRBJ2-7, with 11 bases that match TRBD1. The CDR3 has 16 residues. The germline gives CDR1 SGHNT, CDR2 YENEEA. V dropped 6 bases and J dropped 2; count of bases not matched to a gene: 9. The whole variable domain, remainder taken from reference TRBV11-3 and TRBJ2-7, is EAGVVQSPRYKIIEKKQPVAFWCNPISGHNTLYWYLQNLGQGPELLIRYENEEAVDDSQLPKDRFSAERLKGVDSTLKIQPAELGDSAVYLCASSLDRDRGTYEQYFGPGTRLTVT.

The genes are TRBV27 and TRBJ1-5; 8 nucleotides match TRBD1. Germline V lookup: CDR1 MNHEY, CDR2 SMNVEV (reference sequence). Losses at the gene ends were 5 bases for V and 7 bases for J; bases not matched to a gene: 10. The length of the CDR3 is 15 residues. CDR3 in DNA: TGTGCCAGCAGTCCCATGACAGGGGCTAAGCAGCCCCAGCATTTT. Protein sequence: CASSPMTGAKQPQHF.